The table lists the clone carrying this T cell receptor (beta chain) with a few counts. These data originate in a study of T cell changes during pregnancy in multiple sclerosis. This CDR3 contains 15 residues. Trimming pared 1 base from V and 7 bases from J, leaving 13 bases between. Germline CDR1 and CDR2: MGHRA and YSYEKL. The method was immunoSEQ multiplex PCR; TCRdb's version includes in-frame clones alone and lacks a portion of them. In the table there are 20,000 to 25,000 clones, approximately 92% of which are singletons. The rearrangement joins TRBV4-1 to TRBJ2-2; D is undetermined. The material was CD8+ T cells from peripheral blood mononuclear cells, obtained in the third trimester of pregnancy. This receptor was identified in a female donor with multiple sclerosis, enrolled in a pregnancy study. In nucleotides, the CDR3 is TGCGCCAGCAGCCAAGGGGCCGCCTCCGGCGGGGAGCTGTTTTTT. Amino acids: CASSQGAASGGELFF.